Given below is one TCR beta chain in context. Its antigen is not identified. These data belong to a study of radiotherapy plus CTLA-4 blockade in lung cancer. Germline V lookup: CDR1 MNHNS, CDR2 SASEGT. J lost 3 bases, V lost 6 bases, and 4 bases had no gene match. The CDR3 is made up of 14 amino acids. Patients had chemo-refractory metastatic non-small-cell lung cancer and received focal radiation plus CTLA-4 blockade that used ipilimumab. Findings of the study overall: Subsequent to radiotherapy plus ipilimumab, tumor-derived TCR clones underwent expansion in blood.

Libraries were prepared by immunoSEQ multiplex PCR; TCRdb keeps only in-frame clonotypes and omits some of them. The table shows about 24,000 clones, with about 76% occurring only once. The sample was peripheral blood, taken from a patient treated with radiotherapy plus ipilimumab. The rearrangement links TRBV6-1 to TRBJ1-2; TRBD1 matches 10 bases. This receptor was obtained from a human donor with non-small cell lung cancer whose response to radiotherapy plus ipilimumab could not be evaluated. The CDR3 loop is CASRDRGGYYGYTF. The CDR3 nucleotides read TGTGCCAGCAGGGACAGGGGGGGATACTATGGCTACACCTTC.